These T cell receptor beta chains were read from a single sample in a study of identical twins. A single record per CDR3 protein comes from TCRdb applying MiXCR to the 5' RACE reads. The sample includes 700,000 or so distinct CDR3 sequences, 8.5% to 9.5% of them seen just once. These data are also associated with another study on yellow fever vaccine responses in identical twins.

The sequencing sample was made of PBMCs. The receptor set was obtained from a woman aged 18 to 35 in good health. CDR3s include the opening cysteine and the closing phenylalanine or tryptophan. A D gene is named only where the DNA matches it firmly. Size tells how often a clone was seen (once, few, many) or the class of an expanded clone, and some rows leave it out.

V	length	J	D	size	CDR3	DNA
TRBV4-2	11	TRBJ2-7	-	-	CASSQGLQQYF	TGTGCCAGCAGCCAGGGACTTCAGCAGTACTTC
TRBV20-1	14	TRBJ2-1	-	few	CSARTGSSYNEQFF	TGCAGTGCTAGAACAGGGAGTTCCTACAATGAGCAGTTCTTC
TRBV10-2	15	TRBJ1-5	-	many	CASRVSSDSNQPQHF	TGCGCCAGCAGGGTTTCTTCTGACAGCAATCAGCCCCAGCATTTT
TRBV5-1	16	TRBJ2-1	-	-	CASNSQGGGSYNEQFF	TGCGCCAGCAATAGTCAGGGGGGCGGGTCCTACAATGAGCAGTTCTTC
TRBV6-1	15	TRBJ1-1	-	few	CASTPGGKRNTEAFF	TGTGCCAGCACCCCCGGGGGCAAGAGGAACACTGAAGCTTTCTTT
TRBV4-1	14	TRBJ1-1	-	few	CASSQVRGGTEAFF	TGCGCCAGCAGCCAAGTTAGAGGTGGGACTGAAGCTTTCTTT
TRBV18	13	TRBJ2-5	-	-	CASSQLGDETQYF	TGTGCCAGCTCACAACTAGGCGATGAGACCCAGTACTTC
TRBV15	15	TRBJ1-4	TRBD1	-	CATSGDSATNEKLFF	TGTGCCACCAGCGGGGACAGCGCAACTAATGAAAAACTGTTTTTT
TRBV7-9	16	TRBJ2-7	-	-	CASSPQTGLGFYEQYF	TGTGCCAGCAGCCCACAGACGGGCCTGGGCTTCTACGAGCAGTACTTC
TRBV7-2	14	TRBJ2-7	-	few	CASSFADGSYEQYF	TGTGCCAGCAGCTTTGCAGACGGCTCCTACGAGCAGTACTTC
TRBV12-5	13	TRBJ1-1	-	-	CASGLVTNSEAFF	TGTGCTAGTGGTTTGGTGACTAACAGTGAAGCTTTCTTT
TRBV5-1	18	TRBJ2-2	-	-	CASSLVHREMGLAGELFF	TGCGCCAGCAGCTTGGTCCACAGGGAAATGGGCCTGGCCGGGGAGCTGTTTTTT
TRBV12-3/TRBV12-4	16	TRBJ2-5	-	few	CASSLLEGYPSETQYF	TGTGCCAGCAGTTTACTGGAGGGGTACCCCTCAGAGACCCAGTACTTC
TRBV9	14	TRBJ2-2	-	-	CASSTRMGTGELFF	TGTGCCAGCAGCACTCGAATGGGGACCGGGGAGCTGTTTTTT
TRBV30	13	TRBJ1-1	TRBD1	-	CAWRLGGTGQAFF	TGTGCCTGGAGACTCGGGGGGACAGGGCAAGCTTTCTTT
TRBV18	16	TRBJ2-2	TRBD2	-	CASSPVTSTGPGELFF	TGTGCCAGCTCACCCGTGACTAGCACTGGCCCCGGGGAGCTGTTTTTT
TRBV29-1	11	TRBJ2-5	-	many	CSVEAQETQYF	TGCAGCGTTGAAGCCCAAGAGACCCAGTACTTC
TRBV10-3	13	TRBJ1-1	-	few	CAISESHGTEAFF	TGTGCCATCAGTGAGTCGCACGGGACTGAAGCTTTCTTT
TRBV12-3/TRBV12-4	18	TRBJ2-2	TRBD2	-	CASSLKISGGPNTGELFF	TGTGCCAGCAGTTTAAAAATTAGCGGGGGACCGAACACCGGGGAGCTGTTTTTT
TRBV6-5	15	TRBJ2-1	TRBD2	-	CASMILASSYNEQFF	TGTGCCAGCATGATACTAGCGAGCTCCTACAATGAGCAGTTCTTC
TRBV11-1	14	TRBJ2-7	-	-	CASRGGQDTHEQYF	TGTGCCAGCAGAGGGGGGCAGGACACGCACGAGCAGTACTTC
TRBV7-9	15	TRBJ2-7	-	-	CASSLGGDIFYEQYF	TGTGCCAGCAGCTTAGGGGGGGACATTTTTTACGAGCAGTACTTC
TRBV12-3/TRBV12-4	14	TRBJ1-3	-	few	CASSRSGSGNTIYF	TGTGCCAGCAGTCGTAGCGGTTCTGGAAACACCATATATTTT
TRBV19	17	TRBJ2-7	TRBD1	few	CASSIYQQGRTDYEQYF	TGTGCCAGTAGTATTTATCAACAGGGGAGAACGGACTACGAGCAGTACTTC
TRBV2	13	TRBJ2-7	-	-	CASKGVGEYEQYF	TGTGCCAGCAAGGGGGTCGGGGAGTACGAGCAGTACTTC
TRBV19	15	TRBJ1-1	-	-	CASSRGGRGGTEAFF	TGTGCCAGTAGTAGGGGGGGCCGTGGGGGCACTGAAGCTTTCTTT
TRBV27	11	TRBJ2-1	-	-	CASHLGREQFF	TGTGCCAGCCATTTAGGCCGGGAGCAGTTCTTC
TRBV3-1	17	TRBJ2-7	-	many	CASSQVGRTESSYEQYF	TGTGCCAGCAGCCAAGTGGGCAGGACAGAGAGCTCCTACGAGCAGTACTTC
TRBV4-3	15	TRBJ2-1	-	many	CASSQEGWDFNEQFF	TGCGCCAGCAGCCAGGAGGGATGGGACTTTAATGAGCAGTTCTTC
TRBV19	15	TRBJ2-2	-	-	CASSAGDRDTGELFF	TGTGCCAGTAGTGCCGGGGATCGGGACACCGGGGAGCTGTTTTTT
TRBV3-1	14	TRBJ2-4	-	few	CASSQGVGKNIQYF	TGTGCCAGCAGCCAAGGGGTCGGCAAAAACATTCAGTACTTC
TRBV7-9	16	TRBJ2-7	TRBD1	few	CASTRGGDRKEYEQYF	TGTGCCAGCACCCGGGGTGGGGACAGGAAGGAATACGAGCAGTACTTC
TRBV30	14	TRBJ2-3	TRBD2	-	CACSTSGKGDTQYF	TGTGCCTGTTCGACTAGCGGGAAAGGAGATACGCAGTATTTT
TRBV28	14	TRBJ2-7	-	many	CASSLHDSHYEQYF	TGTGCCAGCAGTTTGCATGACAGTCACTACGAGCAGTACTTC
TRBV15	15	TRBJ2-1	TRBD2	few	CATSREREGPSEQFF	TGTGCCACCAGCAGAGAGCGGGAGGGCCCGAGTGAGCAGTTCTTC
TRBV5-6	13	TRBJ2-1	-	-	CARSPASGGLQFF	TGTGCCAGGAGCCCCGCGTCTGGGGGTCTACAGTTCTTC
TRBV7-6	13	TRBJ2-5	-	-	CASSSGLWETQYF	TGTGCCAGCAGCTCGGGGTTATGGGAGACCCAGTACTTC
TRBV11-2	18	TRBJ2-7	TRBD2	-	CASSLGAPGGPLPAEQYF	TGTGCCAGCAGCTTAGGGGCTCCGGGAGGACCACTTCCCGCCGAGCAGTACTTC
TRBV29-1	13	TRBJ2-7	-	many	CSVENETPYEQYF	TGCAGCGTTGAAAACGAAACCCCCTACGAGCAGTACTTC
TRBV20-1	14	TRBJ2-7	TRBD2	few	CSARDLTSVHEQYF	TGCAGTGCTAGAGATTTAACTAGCGTCCACGAGCAGTACTTC
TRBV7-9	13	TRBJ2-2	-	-	CASSQGVTGELFF	TGTGCCAGCAGCCAAGGGGTTACCGGGGAGCTGTTTTTT
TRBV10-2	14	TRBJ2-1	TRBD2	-	CASGTTRPLDEQFF	TGCGCCAGCGGGACTACGCGACCTTTGGATGAGCAGTTCTTC